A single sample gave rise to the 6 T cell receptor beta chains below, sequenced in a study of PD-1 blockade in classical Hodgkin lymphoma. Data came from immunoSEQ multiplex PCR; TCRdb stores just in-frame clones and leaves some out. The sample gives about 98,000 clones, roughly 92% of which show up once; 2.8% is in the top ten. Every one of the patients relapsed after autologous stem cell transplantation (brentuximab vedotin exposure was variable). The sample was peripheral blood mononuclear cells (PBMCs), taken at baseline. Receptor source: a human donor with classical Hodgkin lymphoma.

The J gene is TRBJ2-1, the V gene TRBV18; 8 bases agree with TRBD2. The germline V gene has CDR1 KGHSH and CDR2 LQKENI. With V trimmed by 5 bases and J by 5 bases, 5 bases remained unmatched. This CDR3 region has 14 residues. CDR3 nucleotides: TGTGCCAGCTCAAATAGCGGGGCCCACAATGAGCAGTTCTTC. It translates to CASSNSGAHNEQFF.

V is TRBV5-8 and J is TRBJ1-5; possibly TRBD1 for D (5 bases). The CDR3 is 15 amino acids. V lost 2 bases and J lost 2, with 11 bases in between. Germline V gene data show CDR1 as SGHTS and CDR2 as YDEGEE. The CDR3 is CASSFREEGNQPQHF. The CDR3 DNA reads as TGTGCCAGCAGCTTCAGGGAGGAGGGCAATCAGCCCCAGCATTTT.

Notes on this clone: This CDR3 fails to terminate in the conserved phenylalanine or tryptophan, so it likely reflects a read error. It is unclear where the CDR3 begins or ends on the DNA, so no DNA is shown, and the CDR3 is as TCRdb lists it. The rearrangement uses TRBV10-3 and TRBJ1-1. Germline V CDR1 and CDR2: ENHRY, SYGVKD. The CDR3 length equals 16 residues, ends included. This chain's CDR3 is CAIGDGGDKSPRFSPV.

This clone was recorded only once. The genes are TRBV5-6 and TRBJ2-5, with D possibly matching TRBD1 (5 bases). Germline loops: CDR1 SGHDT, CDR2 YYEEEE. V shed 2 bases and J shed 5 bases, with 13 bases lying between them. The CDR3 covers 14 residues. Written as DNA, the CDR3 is TGTGCCAGCAGCTTTATAGGGGCGCGGGAGACCCAGTACTTC. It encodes CASSFIGARETQYF.

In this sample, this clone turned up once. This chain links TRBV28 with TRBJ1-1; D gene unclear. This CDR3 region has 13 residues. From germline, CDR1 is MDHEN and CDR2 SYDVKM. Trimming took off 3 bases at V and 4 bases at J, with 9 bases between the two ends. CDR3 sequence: CASSFLVGTEAFF. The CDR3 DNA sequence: TGTGCCAGCAGTTTTTTGGTAGGCACTGAAGCTTTCTTT.

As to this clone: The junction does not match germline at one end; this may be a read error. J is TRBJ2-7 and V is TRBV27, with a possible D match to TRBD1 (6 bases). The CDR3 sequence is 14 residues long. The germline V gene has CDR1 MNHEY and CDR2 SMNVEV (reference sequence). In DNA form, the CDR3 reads TGTGCCAGCTTGGGGTCAGGAGACAGGAACGAGAAGTACTTC. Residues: CASLGSGDRNEKYF.